Sequencing of this TCR beta chain was carried out in a study of blood T cells in healthy people across ages. Combining a sample-barcoded 5' primer with a J-beta primer mix, a second PCR ran for roughly 7 to 12 cycles. TCRdb passed the 5' RACE reads through MiXCR, listing each CDR3 protein once. The repertoire holds around 1.5 million distinct CDR3 sequences, about 32% seen once, with around 10% in the top ten. The germline CDR1 and CDR2 sequences are MNHNY and SVGAGI (reference sequence). The CDR3 is made up of 11 amino acids. V was cut by 2 bases and J by 7 bases, with 5 bases left in between. This clonotype originated in a woman between 25 and 40 years old in good health. The gene calls are TRBV6-6 and TRBJ1-2; D call uncertain. The sample comprised blood. In DNA form, the CDR3 reads TGTGCCAGCAGTTACGAGGGTGGCTACACCTTC. Amino acids: CASSYEGGYTF.